The 5 T cell receptor beta chains presented below share a single source sample, sequenced in a study of blood T cell repertoires in COVID-19. Here immunoSEQ multiplex PCR was the method, and the copy in TCRdb shows in-frame clones only, minus some. The repertoire has about 77,000 clones, 70% to 90% of them found once; the top ten carry less than 9%. The sequenced material came from peripheral blood. The source is a woman older than 75 with acute or convalescent COVID-19.

Only a few counts were recorded for this clone. This chain joins TRBV7-2 and TRBJ1-2; TRBD1 aligns across 7 bases. CDR3 length: 14 residues. Germline CDR1 and CDR2: SGHTA and FQGNSA. V lost 6 bases to trimming and J lost 4 bases; unmatched junction nucleotides: 8. CDR3 sequence (DNA): TGTGCCAGCAGAAAAAACAGGGGTCTCTATGGCTACACCTTC. It encodes CASRKNRGLYGYTF.

The chain recombines TRBV6-6 with TRBJ1-2, with a tentative D call TRBD1 (5 bases). The V end was cut by 6 bases, the J end by 2 bases, with 13 bases between. CDR3 length: 14 residues. The germline CDR1 and CDR2 sequences are MNHNY and SVGAGI (reference sequence). The CDR3 sequence is CASRQEKGNYGYTF. DNA for the CDR3: TGTGCCAGCAGACAGGAAAAAGGCAACTATGGCTACACCTTC.

This clone was seen a few times. The CDR3 protein is CASSLAASRDEQFF. In DNA form, the CDR3 reads TGTGCCAGCAGCTTGGCGGCTAGTCGGGATGAGCAGTTCTTC. The rearrangement links TRBV5-4 to TRBJ2-1; no firm D call. Germline CDR1 and CDR2: SGHNT and YYREEE (reference sequence). V was pared by 0 bases and J by 8 bases, with 12 bases between. The CDR3 totals 14 residues.

This chain joins TRBV30 and TRBJ1-4; no clear D. The V end lost 7 bases, the J end lost 4 bases, and 10 bases lay between the germline ends. Germline-derived CDR1 and CDR2 are GTSNPN and SVGIG (reference sequence). There are 12 residues in the CDR3. This CDR3 reads CASRLINEKLFF. The CDR3 DNA reads as TGTGCCTCCCGACTGATTAATGAAAAACTGTTTTTT.

This chain uses TRBV30 with TRBJ2-1, with D perhaps matching TRBD2 (5 bases). The germline V and J ends were trimmed by 7 bases and 0 bases, with 13 bases remaining between them. This CDR3 has 14 amino acids. Looked up from germline, CDR1 is GTSNPN and CDR2 is SVGIG (reference sequence). The CDR3, as DNA: TGTGCCTTACTGCGGGTGAGCTCCTACAATGAGCAGTTCTTC. Translating it yields CALLRVSSYNEQFF. The full variable domain, completed using reference TRBV30 and TRBJ2-1, is SQTIHQWPATLVQPVGSPLSLECTVEGTSNPNLYWYRQAAGRGLQLLFYSVGIGQISSEVPQNLSASRPQDRQFILSSKKLLLSDSGFYLCALLRVSSYNEQFFGPGTRLTVL.